This TCR beta chain derives from a study of blood T cell repertoires in COVID-19. About the research overall: T cells, B-cell-depleted T cells, or PBMCs provided the cDNA or gDNA that served as material.

In the original workflow: Reference gene primer amplification in the assay estimated nucleated cell counts. Using immunoSEQ multiplex PCR, the repertoire was profiled, and TCRdb retains in-frame clones only, with some absent. The DNA was the basis for D and trimming; V, J and clone size are from that table. The data contain 90,000 to 120,000 clones, around 85% of them singletons. V was pared by 8 bases and J by 5 bases, with 14 bases of the junction left unmatched. From germline, CDR1 is MGHRA and CDR2 YSYEKL. The CDR3 has 15 residues. This receptor was taken from a man between 70 and 80 years old with active or convalescent COVID-19. The rearrangement joins TRBV4-1 to TRBJ1-2; 7 positions agree with TRBD1. Sequencing was performed on peripheral blood. The CDR3 DNA follows: TGCGCCAGCGGCCTCCCCGACAGGGACCTTTATGGCTACACCTTC. Its protein product is CASGLPDRDLYGYTF.